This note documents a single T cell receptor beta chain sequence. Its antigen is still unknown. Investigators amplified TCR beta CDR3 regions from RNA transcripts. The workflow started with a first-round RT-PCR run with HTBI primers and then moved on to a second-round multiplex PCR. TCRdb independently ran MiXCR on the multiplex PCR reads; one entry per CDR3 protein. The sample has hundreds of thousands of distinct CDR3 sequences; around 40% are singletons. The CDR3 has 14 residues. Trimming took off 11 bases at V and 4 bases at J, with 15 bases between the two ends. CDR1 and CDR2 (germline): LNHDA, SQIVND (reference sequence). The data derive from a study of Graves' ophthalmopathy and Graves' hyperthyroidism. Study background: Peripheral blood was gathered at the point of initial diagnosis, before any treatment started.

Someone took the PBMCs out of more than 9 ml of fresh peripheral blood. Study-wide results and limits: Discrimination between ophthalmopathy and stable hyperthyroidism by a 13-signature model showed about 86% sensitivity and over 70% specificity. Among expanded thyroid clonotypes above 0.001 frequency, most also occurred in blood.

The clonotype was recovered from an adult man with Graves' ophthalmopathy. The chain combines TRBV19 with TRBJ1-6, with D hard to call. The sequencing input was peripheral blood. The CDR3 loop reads CAWSVGQYNSPLHF. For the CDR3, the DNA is TGTGCCTGGAGTGTCGGGCAGTATAATTCACCCCTCCACTTT.